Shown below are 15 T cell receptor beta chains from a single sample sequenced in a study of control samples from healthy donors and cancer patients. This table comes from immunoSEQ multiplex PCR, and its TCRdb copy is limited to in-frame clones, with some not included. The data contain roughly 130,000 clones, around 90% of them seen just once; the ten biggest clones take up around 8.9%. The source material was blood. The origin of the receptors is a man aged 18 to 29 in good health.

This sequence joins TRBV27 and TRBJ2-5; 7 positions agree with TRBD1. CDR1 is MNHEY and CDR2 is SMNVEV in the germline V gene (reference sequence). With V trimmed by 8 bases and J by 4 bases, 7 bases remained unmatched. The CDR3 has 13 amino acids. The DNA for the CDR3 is TGTGCCAGCTCCTCGACAGGGCCAGAGACCCAGTACTTC. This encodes CASSSTGPETQYF.

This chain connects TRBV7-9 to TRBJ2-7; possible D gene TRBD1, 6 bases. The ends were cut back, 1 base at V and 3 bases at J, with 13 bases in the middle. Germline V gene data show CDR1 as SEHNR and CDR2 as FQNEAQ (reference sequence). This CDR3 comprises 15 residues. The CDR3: CASSLEQGTYYEQYF. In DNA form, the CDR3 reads TGTGCCAGCAGCTTAGAACAGGGAACCTACTACGAGCAGTACTTC.

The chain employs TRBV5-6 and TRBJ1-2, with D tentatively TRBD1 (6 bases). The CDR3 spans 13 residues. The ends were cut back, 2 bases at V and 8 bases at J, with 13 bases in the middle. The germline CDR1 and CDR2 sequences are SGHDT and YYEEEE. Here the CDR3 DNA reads TGTGCCAGCAGCTTCGGGGGGGCAAGAGGCTACACCTTC. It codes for CASSFGGARGYTF.

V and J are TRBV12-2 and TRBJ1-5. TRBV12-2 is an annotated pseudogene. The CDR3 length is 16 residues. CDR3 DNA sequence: TGTGCAAGTCGGCCTCCGGGAACCGGGGGCAATCAGCCCCAGCATTTT. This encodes CASRPPGTGGNQPQHF.

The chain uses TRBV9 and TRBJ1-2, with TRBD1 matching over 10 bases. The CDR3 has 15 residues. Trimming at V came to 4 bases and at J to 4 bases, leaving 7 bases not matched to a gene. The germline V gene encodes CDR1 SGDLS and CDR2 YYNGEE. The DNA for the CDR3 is TGTGCCAGCAGCTTACGGGACAGGGGATCCTATGGCTACACCTTC. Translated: CASSLRDRGSYGYTF.

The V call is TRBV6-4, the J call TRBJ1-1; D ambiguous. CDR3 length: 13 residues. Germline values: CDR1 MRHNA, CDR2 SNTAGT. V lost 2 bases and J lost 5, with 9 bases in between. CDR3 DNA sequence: TGTGCCAGCAGTGACGTGGCCGGTACTGAAGCTTTCTTT. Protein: CASSDVAGTEAFF.

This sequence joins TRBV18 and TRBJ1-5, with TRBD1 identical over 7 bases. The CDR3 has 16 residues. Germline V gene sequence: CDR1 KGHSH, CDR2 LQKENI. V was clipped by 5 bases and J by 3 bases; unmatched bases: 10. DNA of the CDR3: TGTGCCAGCTCAAGAGGGGGCTTCCCCAACAATCAGCCCCAGCATTTT. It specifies CASSRGGFPNNQPQHF.

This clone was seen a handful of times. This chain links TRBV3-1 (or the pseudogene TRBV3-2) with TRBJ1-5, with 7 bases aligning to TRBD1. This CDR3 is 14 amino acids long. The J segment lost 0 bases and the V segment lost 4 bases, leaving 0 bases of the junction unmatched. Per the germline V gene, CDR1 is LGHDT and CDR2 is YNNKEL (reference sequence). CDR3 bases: TGTGCCAGCAGCCGACAGGGTAGCAATCAGCCCCAGCATTTT. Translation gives CASSRQGSNQPQHF.

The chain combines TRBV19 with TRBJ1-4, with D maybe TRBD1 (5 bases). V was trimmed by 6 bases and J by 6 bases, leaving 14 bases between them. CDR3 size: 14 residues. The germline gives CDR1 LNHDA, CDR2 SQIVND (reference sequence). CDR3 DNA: TGTGCCAGTAGAGATCCTCGGGGGGATGAAAAACTGTTTTTT. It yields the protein CASRDPRGDEKLFF.

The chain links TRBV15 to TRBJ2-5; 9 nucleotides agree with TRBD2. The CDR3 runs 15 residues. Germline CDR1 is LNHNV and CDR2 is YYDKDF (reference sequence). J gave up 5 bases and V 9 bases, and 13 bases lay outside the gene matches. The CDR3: CATSVGSGGVETQYF. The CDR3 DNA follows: TGTGCCACTTCAGTGGGTAGCGGGGGTGTGGAGACCCAGTACTTC.

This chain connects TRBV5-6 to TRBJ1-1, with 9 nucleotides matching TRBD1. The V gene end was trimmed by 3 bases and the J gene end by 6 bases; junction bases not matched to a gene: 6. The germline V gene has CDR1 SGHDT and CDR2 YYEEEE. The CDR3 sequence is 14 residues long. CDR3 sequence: CASSSGTGYAEAFF. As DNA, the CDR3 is TGTGCCAGCAGCTCCGGGACAGGGTACGCTGAAGCTTTCTTT.

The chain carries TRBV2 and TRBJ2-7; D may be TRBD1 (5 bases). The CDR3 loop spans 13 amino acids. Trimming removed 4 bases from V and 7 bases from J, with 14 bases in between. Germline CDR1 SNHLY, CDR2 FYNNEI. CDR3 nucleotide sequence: TGTGCCAGCAGTGGGGGCAGTCCTTCTGAGCAGTACTTC. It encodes CASSGGSPSEQYF.

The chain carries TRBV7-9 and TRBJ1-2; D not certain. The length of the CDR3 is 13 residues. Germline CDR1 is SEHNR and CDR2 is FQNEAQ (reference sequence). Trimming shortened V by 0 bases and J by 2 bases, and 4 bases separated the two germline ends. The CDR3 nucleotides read TGTGCCAGCAGCTTAGCAGAAAACTATGGCTACACCTTC. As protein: CASSLAENYGYTF.

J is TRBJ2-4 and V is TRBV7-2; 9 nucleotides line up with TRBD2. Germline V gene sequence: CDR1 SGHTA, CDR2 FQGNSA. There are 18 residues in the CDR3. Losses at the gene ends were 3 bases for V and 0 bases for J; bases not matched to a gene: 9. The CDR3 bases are TGTGCCAGCAGCTTGTCAGCGGGGGGATTACTAGCCAAAAACATTCAGTACTTC. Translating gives CASSLSAGGLLAKNIQYF.

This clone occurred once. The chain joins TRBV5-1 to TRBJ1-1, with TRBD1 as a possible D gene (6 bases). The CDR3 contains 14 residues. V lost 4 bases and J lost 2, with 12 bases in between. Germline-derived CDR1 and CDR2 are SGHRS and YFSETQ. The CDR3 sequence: CASSPGTINTEAFF. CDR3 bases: TGCGCCAGCAGCCCTGGGACAATAAACACTGAAGCTTTCTTT.